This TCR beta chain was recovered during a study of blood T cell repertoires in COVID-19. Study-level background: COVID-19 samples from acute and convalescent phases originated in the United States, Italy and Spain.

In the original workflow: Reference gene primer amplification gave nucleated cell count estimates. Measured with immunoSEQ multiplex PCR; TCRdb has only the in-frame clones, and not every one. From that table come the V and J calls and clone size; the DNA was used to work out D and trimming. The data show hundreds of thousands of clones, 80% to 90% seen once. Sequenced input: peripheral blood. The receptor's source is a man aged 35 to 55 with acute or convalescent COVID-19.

CDR3 loop: CASSFRGLAFGEQFF. CDR3 nucleotide sequence: TGTGCCAGCAGCTTCCGGGGACTAGCATTCGGTGAGCAGTTCTTC. This sequence joins TRBV7-3 and TRBJ2-1; 9 nucleotides line up with TRBD2. Germline V lookup: CDR1 SGHTA, CDR2 FQGTGA. Trimming took 3 bases from V and 9 from J; bases not matched to a gene: 9. This CDR3 spans 15 amino acids.